Given below is one T cell receptor (beta chain) in context. The data belong to a study of blood T cell repertoires in COVID-19. CDR1 LGHNA and CDR2 YNFKEQ come from the germline V gene. Trimming pared 0 bases from V and 8 bases from J, leaving 16 bases between. This CDR3 comprises 15 residues. As handled by the study authors: Reference gene primers were amplified, and this amplification served to estimate nucleated cell counts. Sequencing used immunoSEQ multiplex PCR; TCRdb keeps in-frame clones, though not all of them. D and trimming were read from the DNA, whereas the V and J calls and clone size are those reported in that table. Of some 180,000 clones listed, about 76% are singletons.

The chain is built from TRBV4-2 and TRBJ1-2, with D perhaps TRBD1 (6 bases). This TCR was recovered from a woman between 40 and 50 years old with COVID-19, enrolled during active disease. Sequenced sample: peripheral blood. This chain's CDR3 is CASSQDWEGGKGYTF. The CDR3 region has the DNA TGTGCCAGCAGCCAAGATTGGGAGGGGGGGAAAGGCTACACCTTC.